This T cell receptor (beta chain) was captured in a study of T cell responses to AZD1222 COVID-19 vaccine. General observations from the study: Two AZD1222 administrations were followed by greater Spike-specific TCR breadth and depth. Females made up more of the donors, who were largely white British, and clonal diversity may have come out too low. Seropositive at baseline were only a handful of AZD1222 recipients.

Of note for this clone: Its specificity is not known.

In germline, CDR1 is SGHRS, CDR2 YFSETQ. Trimming removed 3 bases from V and 5 bases from J, with 15 bases in between. The CDR3 runs 14 residues. The protocol was immunoSEQ multiplex PCR, while the TCRdb copy is restricted to in-frame clones and leaves out a portion. The sample carries approximately 130,000 clones, around nine tenths recorded once. V usage is TRBV5-1 and J usage is TRBJ2-7, with D tentatively TRBD1 (6 bases). The sequenced sample was peripheral blood, obtained on day 0 of MenACWY control vaccination. The sequence was collected from an adult in good health. DNA of the CDR3: TGCGCCAGCAGCTCCACCTCTAGGGGGAACGAGCAGTACTTC. Protein product: CASSSTSRGNEQYF. The full variable domain, rest sourced from reference TRBV5-1 and TRBJ2-7, is KAGVTQTPRYLIKTRGQQVTLSCSPISGHRSVSWYQQTPGQGLQFLFEYFSETQRNKGNFPGRFSGRQFSNSRSEMNVSTLELGDSALYLCASSSTSRGNEQYFGPGTRLTVT.